One and the same sample provided the 20 T cell receptor beta chains below, sequenced in a study of T cell repertoires in cytomegalovirus infection. TCRdb independently ran MiXCR on the reads; one entry per CDR3 protein. Among about 680,000 distinct CDR3 sequences listed, approximately 25% were seen once. Sequenced material: CD8+ T cells from PBMCs. The receptor set was obtained from a human donor in good health (CMV status not recorded). Some clones in this sample may be carry-over from other donors' samples.

CDR3 DNA: TGTGCCAGCCGGGCTCTAGATCCCGAGCAGTTCTTC. Its protein is CASRALDPEQFF. V gene TRBV2 combines with J gene TRBJ2-1; no definite D call. This CDR3 contains 12 residues. With 8 bases removed from V and 10 bases from J, the gap between germline ends came to 15 bases. Looked up from germline, CDR1 is SNHLY and CDR2 is FYNNEI.

This clonotype was counted at least ten times. V gene TRBV7-2 combines with J gene TRBJ2-2, with no clear D. Germline V CDR1 and CDR2: SGHTA, FQGNSA. V was clipped by 3 bases and J by 0 bases, with 17 bases between them. The CDR3 has 18 residues. The CDR3 coding sequence is TGTGCCAGCAGCTTGGCGCGCGCTTTCCTTTCGAACACCGGGGAGCTGTTTTTT. This sequence encodes CASSLARAFLSNTGELFF.

DNA of the CDR3: TGTGCCAGCAGCCAAGCCCGGGGGGCCTGCAACTCATACACAGATACGCAGTATTTT. Translation gives CASSQARGACNSYTDTQYF. The chain employs TRBV4-2 and TRBJ2-3, with D possibly matching TRBD2 (7 bases). Looked up from germline, CDR1 is LGHNA and CDR2 is YNFKEQ. This CDR3 region has 19 residues. The V end was cut by 1 base, the J end by 2 bases, with 22 bases between.

This clonotype showed up just a few times. The V and J genes are TRBV6-5 and TRBJ1-4, with a possible D match to TRBD1 (5 bases). Deletions cut 6 bases from V and 3 bases from J, with 11 bases between. The CDR3 is made up of 14 amino acids. Germline-derived CDR1 and CDR2 are MNHEY and SVGAGI. As DNA, the CDR3 is TGTGCCAGCAGCTTTGACAGCCCTAATGAAAAACTGTTTTTT. Amino acid sequence: CASSFDSPNEKLFF.

The J gene is TRBJ2-7, the V gene TRBV29-1; 8 positions agree with TRBD2. V gave up 1 base and J gave up 2 bases; unmatched junction bases: 10. Germline CDR1 and CDR2: SQVTM and ANQGSEA. The CDR3 is 16 amino acids. As DNA, the CDR3 is TGCAGCGTTGAAGGGGAGCGGGGGTACCCACCCTACGAGCAGTACTTC. Its translation: CSVEGERGYPPYEQYF.

The V and J genes are TRBV15 and TRBJ2-1; D possibly corresponds to TRBD2 (5 bases). CDR1 is LNHNV and CDR2 is YYDKDF in the germline V gene (reference sequence). Trimming shortened V by 11 bases and J by 7 bases, and 12 bases separated the two germline ends. This CDR3 has 11 amino acids. Here the CDR3 DNA reads TGTGCCGTCAGGAGAGGGAATGAGCAGTTCTTC. Translating it yields CAVRRGNEQFF.

A few counts support this clonotype. The chain joins TRBV20-1 to TRBJ2-1; TRBD2 matches at 15 bases. CDR3 length: 16 residues. The germline gives CDR1 DFQATT, CDR2 SNEGSKA (reference sequence). In DNA form, the CDR3 reads TGCAGCGCCACCGGGACTAGCGGGGGGTCCTACAATGAGCAGTTCTTC. The encoded protein is CSATGTSGGSYNEQFF.

This clonotype was detected ten times or more. The CDR3 is CASSHPGQGLYNEQFF. As DNA, the CDR3 is TGTGCCAGCAGCCATCCGGGACAGGGGCTATACAATGAGCAGTTCTTC. The J gene is TRBJ2-1, the V gene TRBV14, with TRBD1 matching over 10 bases. CDR1 is SGHDN, CDR2 FVKESK, per germline. The CDR3 covers 16 residues. J was trimmed by 4 bases and V by 3 bases; bases with no gene match: 6.

CDR3 in amino acids: CSARAGRYNEQFF. In DNA form, the CDR3 reads TGCAGTGCTCGCGCGGGGAGGTACAATGAGCAGTTCTTC. The rearrangement joins TRBV20-1 to TRBJ2-1, with D possibly being TRBD2 (6 bases). Germline-derived CDR1 and CDR2 are DFQATT and SNEGSKA (reference sequence). The V gene lost 5 bases and the J gene lost 4 bases, with 12 bases spanning the gap. CDR3 length: 13 residues.

Regarding this clonotype: One end of the junction varies from germline; a read error may be responsible. The gene calls are TRBV28 and TRBJ1-2; D might be TRBD1 (5 bases). The CDR3 loop spans 12 amino acids. Per the germline V gene, CDR1 is MDHEN and CDR2 is SYDVKM. This CDR3 reads CAGSFWGDPCTF. Here the CDR3 DNA reads TGTGCCGGCAGTTTTTGGGGCGACCCGTGCACCTTC.

The chain couples TRBV4-1 to TRBJ2-3, with unresolved D. The V gene lost 1 base and the J gene lost 4 bases, with 15 bases spanning the gap. This CDR3 spans 16 amino acids. Germline V gene sequence: CDR1 MGHRA, CDR2 YSYEKL. CDR3 DNA sequence: TGCGCCAGCAGCCAAGCTGTTCAGCCTGGGGCAGATACGCAGTATTTT. Translation gives CASSQAVQPGADTQYF.

The genes are TRBV7-3 and TRBJ1-1; no clear D. The CDR3 is 13 residues long. Looked up from germline, CDR1 is SGHTA and CDR2 is FQGTGA. V gave up 5 bases and J gave up 7 bases, with 14 bases separating them. The CDR3 bases are TGTGCCAGCAGCGCCGTGGCCGGGAGTGAAGCTTTCTTT. This encodes CASSAVAGSEAFF.

V is TRBV2 and J is TRBJ2-5, with 8 bases that match TRBD1. Germline lookup yields CDR1 SNHLY and CDR2 FYNNEI. The ends lost 9 bases at V and 10 bases at J; junction bases unmatched: 16. This CDR3 has 14 amino acids. Here the CDR3 DNA reads TGTGCCAGTGGGGGACAGGCCTTTTGGAGGGACCAGTACTTC. The encoded protein is CASGGQAFWRDQYF.

CDR3 protein: CASSYMAALHPGANVLTF. The CDR3 nucleotides are TGTGCCAGCAGTTACATGGCAGCCCTCCACCCTGGGGCCAACGTCCTGACTTTC. The V call is TRBV6-2 or TRBV6-3, the J call TRBJ2-6; no clear D gene. Germline V CDR1 and CDR2: MNHEY, SVGEGT. The germline V and J ends were trimmed by 2 bases and 2 bases, with 16 bases remaining between them. The CDR3 contains 18 residues.

This chain joins TRBV12-3 or TRBV12-4 and TRBJ2-1, with D possibly matching TRBD2 (7 bases). The CDR3 loop spans 16 amino acids. Between the trimmed V and J ends, which lost 7 bases and 1 base, there was a span of 17 bases. CDR3 sequence reads: CASTALGGASYNEQFF. In DNA, the CDR3 is TGTGCCAGCACCGCATTAGGGGGGGCTTCCTACAATGAGCAGTTCTTC.

This sequence joins TRBV19 and TRBJ2-1; 7 positions match TRBD2. From germline, CDR1 is LNHDA and CDR2 SQIVND (reference sequence). The CDR3 extends over 12 amino acids. Trimming removed 9 bases from V and 7 bases from J; junction bases left unmatched: 6. The CDR3: CASAGEGNEQFF. For the CDR3, the DNA is TGTGCCAGCGCGGGGGAAGGTAATGAGCAGTTCTTC.

This clonotype has a handful of counts. The rearrangement joins TRBV20-1 to TRBJ1-2; tentative D call: TRBD1 (5 bases). This CDR3 region has 13 residues. The V and J ends lost 0 bases and 4 bases respectively, with 9 bases between them. Germline V gene data show CDR1 as DFQATT and CDR2 as SNEGSKA (reference sequence). For the CDR3, the DNA is TGCAGTGCTAGAGATCCAACAGGCTATGGCTACACCTTC. This translates into CSARDPTGYGYTF.

This chain uses TRBV7-9 with TRBJ2-2; possibly TRBD2 for D (6 bases). This CDR3 region has 15 residues. V lost 4 bases to trimming and J lost 3 bases, with 12 bases between them. In germline, CDR1 is SEHNR, CDR2 FQNEAQ (reference sequence). For the CDR3, the DNA is TGTGCCAGCAGCTCTGCGGGATTGCACACCGGGGAGCTGTTTTTT. Its translation: CASSSAGLHTGELFF.

The genes are TRBV6-2 or TRBV6-3 and TRBJ1-5; D not certain. The CDR3 extends over 15 amino acids. CDR1 and CDR2 (germline): MNHEY, SVGEGT. Trimming stripped 4 bases from V and 1 base from J, with 11 bases between. The CDR3 bases are TGTGCCAGCAGTTTAGCCCCGGCCAGCAATCAGCCCCAGCATTTT. Its translation is CASSLAPASNQPQHF.

This clonotype was seen repeatedly, ten times or more. The chain recombines TRBV7-2 with TRBJ1-2; 10 bases map to TRBD1. CDR1 and CDR2 (germline): SGHTA, FQGNSA. The CDR3 is 22 residues long. V lost 5 bases, J lost 5 bases, and 29 bases stayed unmatched. The CDR3 loop reads CASSGLLPTGTGEGAWIYGYTF. The CDR3 DNA reads as TGTGCCAGCAGCGGACTACTTCCCACCGGGACAGGGGAAGGTGCCTGGATATATGGCTACACCTTC.